This TCR beta chain was identified during a study of CD8 T cells in Susac syndrome (dated by TCRdb to between 2018 and 2020). About the study as a whole: Among the Susac syndrome patients who were sequenced, clinically active disease was present in over 5 and clinical remission was observed in under ten. Susac syndrome patients were therapy-naive, on corticosteroids (some also receiving IVIg), or on IVIg alone at blood withdrawal. The study used repertoire sequencing to test whether antigen drove CD8+ T cell activation and differentiation in Susac syndrome. Overall results and qualifications from the work: The study acknowledged that relatively few individuals were included in the TCR sequencing and HLA analysis. The CD4+ T cell repertoire of patients with Susac syndrome showed no detectable clonal expansion.

Peripheral blood CD8+ and CD4+ T cells from healthy donors, Susac syndrome patients and multiple sclerosis patients were profiled using high-throughput TCR beta sequencing. The Susac syndrome patients fulfilled recently defined diagnostic criteria for either definite or probable disease. Bulk CD8+ and CD4+ T cells were purified magnetically by negative isolation, whereas CD8+ TEMRA cells were enriched by FACS. Blood was collected in EDTA tubes and processed within 24 hours, with PBMCs isolated through density gradient centrifugation. PBMCs intended for TCR sequencing were cryopreserved in liquid nitrogen and were subsequently thawed in a 37 degrees C water bath. The sorted or isolated CD4+, CD8+ and CD8+ TEMRA cells reached a purity of at least 90%. RNA was extracted using the RNeasy kit, and about 0.5 to 1 ug of the RNA was reverse transcribed with random hexamers. The immunoSEQ multiplex PCR assay, which covers 54 Vbeta and 13 Jbeta segments, was used to amplify TCR beta CDR3 regions. PCR amplification bias was corrected using a synthetic template baseline for primer optimization and computational correction. The published analysis was carried out like this. Reads were annotated to V, D and J genes per IMGT and analyzed with immunoSEQ Analyzer, keeping only productive sequences. Clonality was computed as one minus Shannon entropy normalized by log2 of the number of productive unique sequences. For each patient and control, public and private clones were evaluated among the 100 most prevalent clones. Susac-specific clones were defined as absent from healthy and MS cohorts, about 1,000 published viral clones and other ImmuneACCESS disease sequences. TCRdb cleaned the public reads at Q25 with fastp, built clones with MiXCR and kept in-frame beta chains. For every CDR3 protein sequence, its rows merge into one entry that carries the most common genes and DNA. The V and J calls here are based on TCRdb, not the publication. The sample data list under 200,000 distinct CDR3 sequences, and roughly 92% of these were observed just once. Of the sample, 0.12% is held by the ten largest clones.

Points on this clonotype: It lacks a known antigen. Per-base quality was not reported, and no clone a single base away is much larger than it.

V is cut back by 5 bases and J by 9 bases, with 15 bases in the junction unmatched. From the germline V gene, CDR1 is MNHEY and CDR2 is SVGAGI. The CDR3 goes from the cysteine to the phenylalanine over 15 residues. The CDR3 DNA has 45 bases and is translated from base 1. Sequencing input: CD4+ T cells from PBMCs. The rearrangement combines TRBV6-5 with TRBJ2-5; TRBD1 matches 7 bases in the middle. This receptor was obtained from a human donor with Susac syndrome. The encoded CDR3 is CASSGQVLPTKAQYF. The nucleotide sequence is given as TGTGCCAGCAGTGGACAGGTCCTTCCCACGAAGGCCCAGTACTTC.